The rows below give T cell receptor beta chains drawn from one sample of a study of T cell changes during pregnancy in multiple sclerosis. Assay: immunoSEQ multiplex PCR; the TCRdb copy retains only in-frame clones and omits some. This sample carries nearly 70,000 clones, under 95% of them seen once, and the ten largest clones take 1.1% to 1.5%. Source: peripheral blood, taken in the second trimester of pregnancy. Receptors were obtained from a female donor in good health, enrolled as a control in a pregnancy study. CDR3s include the opening cysteine and the closing phenylalanine or tryptophan. A D gene is named only where the DNA matches it firmly.

CDR3 length	D gene	V gene	J gene	CDR3 protein	CDR3 DNA
15	-	TRBV12-2	TRBJ1-5	CASRLRGALDPPQHF	TGTGCAAGTCGCTTAAGGGGTGCCCTTGATCCGCCCCAGCATTTT
13	-	TRBV7-3	TRBJ2-7	CASSPSVREEQYF	TGTGCCAGCAGCCCATCGGTGCGAGAAGAGCAGTACTTC
15	TRBD2	TRBV2	TRBJ2-5	CASSSSGSPQETQYF	TGTGCCAGCAGTTCTAGCGGGAGCCCACAAGAGACCCAGTACTTC
17	TRBD1	TRBV28	TRBJ1-1	CASSLKPGQGSNTEAFF	TGTGCCAGCAGTTTAAAACCGGGACAGGGGTCGAACACTGAAGCTTTCTTT
13	TRBD1	TRBV2	TRBJ1-2	CASSEGTGGGYTF	TGTGCCAGCAGTGAAGGGACAGGGGGAGGCTACACCTTC
15	TRBD2	TRBV27	TRBJ2-7	CASSSGTSGTYEQYF	TGTGCCAGCAGTTCCGGGACTAGCGGCACCTACGAGCAGTACTTC
15	TRBD1	TRBV2	TRBJ1-6	CASSDSTGGNSPLHF	TGTGCCAGCAGCGATTCGACAGGGGGGAATTCACCCCTCCACTTT
15	TRBD1	TRBV6-5	TRBJ1-2	CASSTHLGQDYGYTF	TGTGCCAGCAGTACCCACCTTGGACAGGATTATGGCTACACCTTC
12	-	TRBV11-3	TRBJ1-3	CASSWTRNTIYF	TGTGCCAGCAGCTGGACTCGGAACACCATATATTTT
16	TRBD1	TRBV7-3	TRBJ2-2	CASSPAGTGRAGELFF	TGTGCCAGCAGTCCGGCCGGGACAGGGAGAGCCGGGGAGCTGTTTTTT
15	-	TRBV13	TRBJ1-6	CASSLGSLENSPLHF	TGTGCCAGCAGCTTAGGGAGTTTGGAGAATTCACCCCTCCACTTT
14	-	TRBV28	TRBJ2-7	CASSLVGGSSEQYF	TGTGCCAGCAGTTTGGTCGGAGGGTCGAGCGAGCAGTACTTC
14	-	TRBV19	TRBJ1-6	CASRPSSYNSPLHF	TGTGCCAGTAGACCGAGCTCCTATAATTCACCCCTCCACTTT